This entry concerns a single T cell receptor beta chain. The antigen is undetermined. The entry originates in a study of tissue T cells after allogeneic stem cell transplantation. Findings and caveats of the study: Sampling depth was limited, and the cohort was small and clinically varied. In patients and mice, blood and spleen missed much of tissue repertoire.

TCRbeta CDR3 was sequenced at survey depth with template counts. Using immunoSEQ multiplex PCR, the repertoire was profiled, and TCRdb retains in-frame clones only, with some absent. The table has about 4,400 clones, approximately 64% seen once. Autopsy tissues included GI tract, liver, skin and lymphoid organs. The CDR3 consists of 15 residues. V was clipped by 1 base and J by 5 bases; unmatched bases: 3. The germline gives CDR1 SGHTA, CDR2 FQGNSA. The material sequenced was left colon tissue, taken at autopsy. The TCR originated in a male donor aged 60 or older with lung cancer. V gene TRBV7-2 combines with J gene TRBJ2-1; 9 bases fit TRBD1. CDR3 amino acids: CASSLGGQGNNEQFF. The CDR3, as DNA: TGTGCCAGCAGCTTAGGGGGACAGGGTAACAATGAGCAGTTCTTC.